This T cell receptor beta chain was sequenced in a study of cytomegalovirus exposure and HLA in healthy donors. Study results and caveats: Listed as cytomegalovirus-associated were 164 TCR beta chains.

Concerning this clone itself: The antigen is unknown.

Separate from the approximately 670-subject first cohort was the approximately 110-subject validation cohort, to which the donors belonged. The table came from immunoSEQ multiplex PCR; TCRdb's copy has only in-frame clones and leaves some out. The sample includes 70,000 or so clones, over 90% of them seen just once. The germline gives CDR1 MNHEY, CDR2 SVGAGI. The length of the CDR3 is 13 residues. Trimming stripped 6 bases from V and 4 bases from J, with 12 bases between. The gene calls are TRBV6-5 and TRBJ2-5, with D perhaps TRBD2 (6 bases). The sequenced material came from PBMCs. The source is a woman younger than 30 in good health and CMV-seronegative. For the CDR3, the DNA is TGTGCCAGCAGCCGCGGGAAAGTAGAGACCCAGTACTTC. Its translation is CASSRGKVETQYF.